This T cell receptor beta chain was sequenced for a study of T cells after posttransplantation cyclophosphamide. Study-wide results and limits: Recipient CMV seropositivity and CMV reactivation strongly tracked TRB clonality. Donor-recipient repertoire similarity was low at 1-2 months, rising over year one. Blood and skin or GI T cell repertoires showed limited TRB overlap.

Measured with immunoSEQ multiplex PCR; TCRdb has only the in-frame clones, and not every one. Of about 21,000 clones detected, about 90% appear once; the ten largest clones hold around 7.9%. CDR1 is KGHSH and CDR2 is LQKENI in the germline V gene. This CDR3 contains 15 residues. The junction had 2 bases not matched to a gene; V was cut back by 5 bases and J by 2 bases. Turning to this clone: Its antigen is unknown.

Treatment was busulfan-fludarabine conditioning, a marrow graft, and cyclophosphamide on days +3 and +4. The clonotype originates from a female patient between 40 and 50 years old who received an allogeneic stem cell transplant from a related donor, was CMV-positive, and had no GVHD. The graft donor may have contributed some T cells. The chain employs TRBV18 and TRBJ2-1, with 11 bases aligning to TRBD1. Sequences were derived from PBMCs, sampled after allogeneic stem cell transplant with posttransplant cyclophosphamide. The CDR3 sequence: CASSGGQGAYNEQFF. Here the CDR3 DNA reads TGTGCCAGCTCAGGGGGACAGGGGGCCTACAATGAGCAGTTCTTC.